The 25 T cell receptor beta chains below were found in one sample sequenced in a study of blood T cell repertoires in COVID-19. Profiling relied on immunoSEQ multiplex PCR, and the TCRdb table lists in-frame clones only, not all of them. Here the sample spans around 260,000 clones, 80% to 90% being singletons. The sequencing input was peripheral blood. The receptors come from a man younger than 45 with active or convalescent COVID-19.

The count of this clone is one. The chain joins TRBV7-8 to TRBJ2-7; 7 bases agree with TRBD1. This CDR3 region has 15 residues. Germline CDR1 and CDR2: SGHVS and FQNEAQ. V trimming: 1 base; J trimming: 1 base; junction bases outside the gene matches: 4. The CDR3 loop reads CASSLGDRVSYEQYF. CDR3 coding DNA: TGTGCCAGCAGCTTAGGTGACAGGGTTTCCTACGAGCAGTACTTC.

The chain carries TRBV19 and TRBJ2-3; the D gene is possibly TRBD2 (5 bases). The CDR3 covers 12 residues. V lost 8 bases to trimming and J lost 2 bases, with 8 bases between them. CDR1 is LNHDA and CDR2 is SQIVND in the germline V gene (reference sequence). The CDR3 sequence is CASRGFTDTQYF. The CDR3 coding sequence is TGTGCCAGTCGGGGTTTCACAGATACGCAGTATTTT. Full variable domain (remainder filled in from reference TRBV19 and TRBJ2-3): DGGITQSPKYLFRKEGQNVTLSCEQNLNHDAMYWYRQDPGQGLRLIYYSQIVNDFQKGDIAEGYSVSREKKESFPLTVTSAQKNPTAFYLCASRGFTDTQYFGPGTRLTVL.

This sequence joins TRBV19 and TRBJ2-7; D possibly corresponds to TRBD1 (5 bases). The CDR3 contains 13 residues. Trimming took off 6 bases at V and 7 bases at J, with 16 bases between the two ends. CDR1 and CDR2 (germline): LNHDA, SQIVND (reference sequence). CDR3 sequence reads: CASSGQLLGEQYF. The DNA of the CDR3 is TGTGCCAGTAGCGGACAACTTCTCGGGGAGCAGTACTTC.

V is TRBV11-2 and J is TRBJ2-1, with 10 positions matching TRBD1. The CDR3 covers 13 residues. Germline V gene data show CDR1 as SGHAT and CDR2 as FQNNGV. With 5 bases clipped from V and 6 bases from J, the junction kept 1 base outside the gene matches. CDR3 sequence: CASSRDRGNEQFF. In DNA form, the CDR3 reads TGTGCCAGCAGCCGGGACAGGGGCAATGAGCAGTTCTTC.

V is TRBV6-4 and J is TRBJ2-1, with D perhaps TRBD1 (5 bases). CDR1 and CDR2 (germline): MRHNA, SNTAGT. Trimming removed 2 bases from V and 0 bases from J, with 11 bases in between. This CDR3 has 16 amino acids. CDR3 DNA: TGTGCCAGCAGTGACGGGGCAAAAAGCTCCTACAATGAGCAGTTCTTC. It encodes CASSDGAKSSYNEQFF.

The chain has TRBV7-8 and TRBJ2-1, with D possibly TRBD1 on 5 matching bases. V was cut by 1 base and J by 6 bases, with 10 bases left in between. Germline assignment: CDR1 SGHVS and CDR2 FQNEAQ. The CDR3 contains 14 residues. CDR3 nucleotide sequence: TGTGCCAGCAGCTTAGATAGGGGCGGCAATGAGCAGTTCTTC. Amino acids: CASSLDRGGNEQFF.

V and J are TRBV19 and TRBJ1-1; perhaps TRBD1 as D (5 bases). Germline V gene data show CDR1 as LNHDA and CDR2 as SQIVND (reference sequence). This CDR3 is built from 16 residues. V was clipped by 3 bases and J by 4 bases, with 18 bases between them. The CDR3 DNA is TGTGCCAGTAGTATGAATCGTCTAGGGGTGGGCACTGAAGCTTTCTTT. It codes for CASSMNRLGVGTEAFF.

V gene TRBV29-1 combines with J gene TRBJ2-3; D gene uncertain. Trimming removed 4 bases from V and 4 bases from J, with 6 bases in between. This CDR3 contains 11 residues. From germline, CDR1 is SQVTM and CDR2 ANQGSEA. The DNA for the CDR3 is TGCAGCGTTGCCCGTTCAGATACGCAGTATTTT. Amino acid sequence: CSVARSDTQYF.

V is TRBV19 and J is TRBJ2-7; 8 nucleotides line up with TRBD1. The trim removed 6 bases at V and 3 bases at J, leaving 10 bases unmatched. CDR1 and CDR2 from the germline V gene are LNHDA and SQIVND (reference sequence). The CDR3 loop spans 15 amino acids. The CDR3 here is CASRITGGHVYEQYF. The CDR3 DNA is TGTGCCAGTAGAATCACAGGGGGTCATGTCTACGAGCAGTACTTC. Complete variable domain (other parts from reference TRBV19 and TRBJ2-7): DGGITQSPKYLFRKEGQNVTLSCEQNLNHDAMYWYRQDPGQGLRLIYYSQIVNDFQKGDIAEGYSVSREKKESFPLTVTSAQKNPTAFYLCASRITGGHVYEQYFGPGTRLTVT.

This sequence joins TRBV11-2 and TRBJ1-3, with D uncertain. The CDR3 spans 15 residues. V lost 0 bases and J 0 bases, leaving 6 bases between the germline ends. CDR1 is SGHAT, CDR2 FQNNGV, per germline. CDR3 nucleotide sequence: TGTGCCAGCAGCTTAGATCAGAACTCTGGAAACACCATATATTTT. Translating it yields CASSLDQNSGNTIYF.

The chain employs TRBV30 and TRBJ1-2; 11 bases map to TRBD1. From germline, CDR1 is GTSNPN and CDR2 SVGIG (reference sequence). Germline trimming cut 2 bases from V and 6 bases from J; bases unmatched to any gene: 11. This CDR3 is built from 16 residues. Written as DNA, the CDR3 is TGTGCCTGGAGTTCTGATCGGTGGACAGGGGGCGATGGCTACACCTTC. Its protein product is CAWSSDRWTGGDGYTF.

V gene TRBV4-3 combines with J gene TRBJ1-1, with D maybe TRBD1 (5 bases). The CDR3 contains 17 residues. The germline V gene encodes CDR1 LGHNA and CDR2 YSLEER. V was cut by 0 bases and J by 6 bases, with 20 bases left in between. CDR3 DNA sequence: TGCGCCAGCAGCCAAGATAGTTCATCCGAGGGGAGGGCTGAAGCTTTCTTT. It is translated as CASSQDSSSEGRAEAFF.

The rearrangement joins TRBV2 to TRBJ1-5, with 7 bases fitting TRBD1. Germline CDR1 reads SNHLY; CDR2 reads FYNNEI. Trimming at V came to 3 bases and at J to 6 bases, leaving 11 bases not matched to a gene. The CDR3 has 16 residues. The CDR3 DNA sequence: TGTGCCAGCAGTGAGGTGACAGGGAGGATCCCTCAGCCCCAGCATTTT. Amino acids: CASSEVTGRIPQPQHF.

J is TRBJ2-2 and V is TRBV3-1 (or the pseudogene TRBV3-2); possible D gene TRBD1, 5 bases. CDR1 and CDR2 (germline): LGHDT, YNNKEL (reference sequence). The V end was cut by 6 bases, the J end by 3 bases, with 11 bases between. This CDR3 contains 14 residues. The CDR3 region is CASSHKGYTGELFF. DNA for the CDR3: TGTGCCAGCAGTCACAAGGGGTACACCGGGGAGCTGTTTTTT.

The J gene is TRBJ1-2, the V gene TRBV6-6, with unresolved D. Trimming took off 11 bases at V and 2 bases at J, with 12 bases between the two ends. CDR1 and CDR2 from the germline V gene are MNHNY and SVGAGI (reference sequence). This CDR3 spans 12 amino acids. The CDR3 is CAGEDGNYGYTF. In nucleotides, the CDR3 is TGTGCCGGGGAGGACGGGAACTATGGCTACACCTTC.

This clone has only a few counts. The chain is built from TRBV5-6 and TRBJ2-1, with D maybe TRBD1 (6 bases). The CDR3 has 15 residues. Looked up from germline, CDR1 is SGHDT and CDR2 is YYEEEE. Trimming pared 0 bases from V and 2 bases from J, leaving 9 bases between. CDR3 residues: CASSLGWGPYNEQFF. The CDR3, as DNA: TGTGCCAGCAGCTTGGGGTGGGGGCCCTACAATGAGCAGTTCTTC.

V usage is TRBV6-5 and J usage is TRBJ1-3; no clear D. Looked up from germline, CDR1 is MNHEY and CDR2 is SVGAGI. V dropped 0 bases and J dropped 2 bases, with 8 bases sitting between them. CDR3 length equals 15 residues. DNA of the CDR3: TGTGCCAGCAGTTACTCGCGGCGCCCTGGAAACACCATATATTTT. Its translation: CASSYSRRPGNTIYF.

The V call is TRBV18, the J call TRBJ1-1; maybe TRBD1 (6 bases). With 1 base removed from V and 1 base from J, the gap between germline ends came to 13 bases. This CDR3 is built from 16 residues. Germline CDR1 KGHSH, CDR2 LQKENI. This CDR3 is CASSPHAPGQNTEAFF. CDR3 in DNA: TGTGCCAGCTCACCACACGCACCGGGACAGAACACTGAAGCTTTCTTT.

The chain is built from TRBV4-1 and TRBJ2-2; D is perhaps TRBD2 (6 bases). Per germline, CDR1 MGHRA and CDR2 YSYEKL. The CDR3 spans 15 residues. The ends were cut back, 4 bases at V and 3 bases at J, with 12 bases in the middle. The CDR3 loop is CASSPAGFYTGELFF. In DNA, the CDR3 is TGCGCCAGCAGCCCTGCGGGATTTTACACCGGGGAGCTGTTTTTT.

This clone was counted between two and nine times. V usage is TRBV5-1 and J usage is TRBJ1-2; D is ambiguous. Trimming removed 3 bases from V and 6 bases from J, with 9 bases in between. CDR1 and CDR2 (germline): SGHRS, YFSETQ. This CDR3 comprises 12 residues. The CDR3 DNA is TGCGCCAGCAGCTGGTCGGGAGATGGCTACACCTTC. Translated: CASSWSGDGYTF.

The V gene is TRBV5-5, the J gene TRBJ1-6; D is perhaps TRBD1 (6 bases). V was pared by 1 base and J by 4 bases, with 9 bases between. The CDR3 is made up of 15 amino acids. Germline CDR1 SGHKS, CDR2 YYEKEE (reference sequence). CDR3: CASSLNGQYNSPLHF. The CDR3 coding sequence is TGTGCCAGCAGCTTGAATGGACAGTATAATTCACCCCTCCACTTT.

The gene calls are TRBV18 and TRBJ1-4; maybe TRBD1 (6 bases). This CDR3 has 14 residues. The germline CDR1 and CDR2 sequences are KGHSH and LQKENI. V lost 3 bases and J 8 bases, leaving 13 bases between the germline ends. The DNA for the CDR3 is TGTGCCAGCTCACCTTCGGGGACACCCGAAAAACTGTTTTTT. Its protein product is CASSPSGTPEKLFF.

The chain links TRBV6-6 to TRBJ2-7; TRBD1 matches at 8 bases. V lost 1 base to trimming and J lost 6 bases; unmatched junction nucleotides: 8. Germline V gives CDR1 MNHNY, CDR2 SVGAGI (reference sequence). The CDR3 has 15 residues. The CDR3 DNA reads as TGTGCCAGCAGTTACTACAATAACGGACAGGGCGAGCAGTACTTC. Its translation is CASSYYNNGQGEQYF.

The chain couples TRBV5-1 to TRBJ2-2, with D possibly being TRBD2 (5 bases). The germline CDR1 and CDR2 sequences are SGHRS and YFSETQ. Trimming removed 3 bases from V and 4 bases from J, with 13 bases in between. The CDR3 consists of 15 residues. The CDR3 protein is CASSSSTRSTGELFF. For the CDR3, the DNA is TGCGCCAGCAGCTCATCAACTAGATCCACCGGGGAGCTGTTTTTT. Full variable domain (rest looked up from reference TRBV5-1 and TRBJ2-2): KAGVTQTPRYLIKTRGQQVTLSCSPISGHRSVSWYQQTPGQGLQFLFEYFSETQRNKGNFPGRFSGRQFSNSRSEMNVSTLELGDSALYLCASSSSTRSTGELFFGEGSRLTVL.

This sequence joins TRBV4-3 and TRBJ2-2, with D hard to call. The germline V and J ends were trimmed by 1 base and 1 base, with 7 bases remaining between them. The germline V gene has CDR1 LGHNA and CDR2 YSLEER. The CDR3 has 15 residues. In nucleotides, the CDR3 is TGCGCCAGCAGCCAAGGAGGTGGGAACACCGGGGAGCTGTTTTTT. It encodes CASSQGGGNTGELFF.